A single sample gave rise to the 8 T cell receptor beta chains below, sequenced in a study of T cells after yellow fever vaccination. TCRdb re-derived calls from the 5' RACE reads in MiXCR, one entry per CDR3 protein. This sample has about 85,000 distinct CDR3 sequences, with roughly 14% found just once. The material sequenced was CD8+ T cells not binding an NS4B(214-222) dextramer, sorted from PBMCs, taken roughly 20 days after the first yellow fever vaccination. These TCRs come from a man aged 18 to 35 who received the YFV17D yellow fever vaccine.

This clonotype came up a few times. The chain recombines TRBV5-1 with TRBJ2-3; TRBD1 aligns across 7 bases. The CDR3 runs 15 residues. CDR1 SGHRS and CDR2 YFSETQ come from the germline V gene. After removal of 2 bases from V and 2 bases from J, the junction contained 5 bases not matched to a gene. CDR3 region: CASSFGTEDTDTQYF. In DNA form, the CDR3 reads TGCGCCAGCAGCTTTGGGACAGAAGACACAGATACGCAGTATTTT.

This clonotype was observed at least ten times. The V gene is TRBV15, the J gene TRBJ2-1; TRBD1 aligns across 9 bases. This CDR3 comprises 17 residues. Germline CDR1 is LNHNV and CDR2 is YYDKDF (reference sequence). J lost 8 bases, V lost 4 bases, and 15 bases had no gene match. This CDR3 reads CATSTLSPGQGGDEQFF. CDR3 nucleotides: TGTGCCACCAGCACCCTATCACCGGGACAGGGAGGTGATGAGCAGTTCTTC.

The gene calls are TRBV9 and TRBJ2-1; no firm D call. V shed 4 bases and J shed 7 bases, with 12 bases lying between them. CDR3 length equals 13 residues. Germline assignment: CDR1 SGDLS and CDR2 YYNGEE. The CDR3 region has the DNA TGTGCCAGCAGCCCCTCCTTTAGGAATGAGCAGTTCTTC. Its translation is CASSPSFRNEQFF.

The chain uses TRBV27 and TRBJ2-7, with 7 bases lining up with TRBD2. Unmatched junction bases numbered 7, after V lost 3 bases and J lost 2 bases. The CDR3 runs to 15 residues. The germline gives CDR1 MNHEY, CDR2 SMNVEV (reference sequence). The CDR3 DNA sequence: TGTGCCAGCAGTTTCTCTAGCGGCTCTGCCTACGAGCAGTACTTC. Its protein is CASSFSSGSAYEQYF.

The chain recombines TRBV9 with TRBJ2-5; 11 bases map to TRBD2. CDR1 and CDR2 (germline): SGDLS, YYNGEE. The CDR3 contains 13 residues. Trimming removed 7 bases from V and 4 bases from J; junction bases left unmatched: 3. The CDR3 DNA follows: TGTGCCAGCGGGACTAGCGGTTTAGAGACCCAGTACTTC. It codes for CASGTSGLETQYF.

This clonotype was counted a few times. The V and J genes are TRBV7-9 and TRBJ2-4, with D perhaps given as TRBD1 or TRBD2 (5 bases each). The CDR3 consists of 14 residues. CDR1 is SEHNR, CDR2 FQNEAQ, per germline (reference sequence). V lost 5 bases, J lost 2 bases, and 10 bases lay in between. The CDR3 nucleotides are TGTGCCAGCAGCATCGGGACCCCCAAAAACATTCAGTACTTC. Its protein product is CASSIGTPKNIQYF.

There are a few counts of this clonotype. The chain is built from TRBV4-3 and TRBJ2-6; D is unclear. The CDR3 runs to 17 residues. Trimming left V 0 bases short and J 0 bases short, with 9 bases between. CDR1 is LGHNA, CDR2 YSLEER, per germline. The CDR3 sequence: CASSQDGLDSGANVLTF. The CDR3 DNA sequence: TGCGCCAGCAGCCAAGATGGGCTAGACTCTGGGGCCAACGTCCTGACTTTC.

This clonotype was seen many times. CDR3: CASTWNGGGEQYF. The CDR3, as DNA: TGCGCCAGCACCTGGAACGGGGGCGGGGAGCAGTACTTC. The chain joins TRBV5-1 to TRBJ2-7, with D perhaps assigned TRBD1 or TRBD2 (6 bases each). The CDR3 sequence is 13 residues long. Germline CDR1 and CDR2: SGHRS and YFSETQ. Between the trimmed V and J ends, which lost 6 bases and 7 bases, there was a span of 17 bases.